This paragraph reports one T cell receptor beta chain. The antigen remains undetermined. The data derive from a study of identifying expanded T cells in peripheral blood. Whole-study findings and limits: About 1.2 clones differed between technical replicates, versus around 16 and 19 over time. Clone count variance between approximately two-week samples rose with total template count.

During the collection period, no donor immune events like infections were recorded. Trimming left V 1 base short and J 12 bases short, with 9 bases between. The CDR3 loop spans 11 amino acids. CDR1 and CDR2 (germline): LNHDA, SQIVND (reference sequence). Produced via immunoSEQ multiplex PCR; TCRdb's table is partial and in-frame only. The table lists tens of thousands of clones, 84% of them singletons. The clonotype comes from a person between 18 and 75 years old in good health. The chain couples TRBV19 to TRBJ1-1; no firm D call. Sequencing input: blood. Written as DNA, the CDR3 is TGTGCCAGTAGTATAGTGGGCAAATCTTTCTTT. Encoded protein: CASSIVGKSFF.